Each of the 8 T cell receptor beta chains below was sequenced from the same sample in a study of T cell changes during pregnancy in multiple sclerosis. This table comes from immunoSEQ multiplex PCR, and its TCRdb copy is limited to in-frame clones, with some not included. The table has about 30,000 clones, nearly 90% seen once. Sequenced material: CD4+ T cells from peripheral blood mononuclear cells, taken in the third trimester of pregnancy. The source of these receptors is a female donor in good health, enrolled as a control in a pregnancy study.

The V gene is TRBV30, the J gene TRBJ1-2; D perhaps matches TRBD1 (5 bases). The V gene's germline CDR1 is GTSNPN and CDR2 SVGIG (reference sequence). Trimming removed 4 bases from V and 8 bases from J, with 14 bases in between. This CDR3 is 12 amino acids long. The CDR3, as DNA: TGTGCCTGGACCCGAAGGGGTGGGGGCTACACCTTC. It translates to CAWTRRGGGYTF.

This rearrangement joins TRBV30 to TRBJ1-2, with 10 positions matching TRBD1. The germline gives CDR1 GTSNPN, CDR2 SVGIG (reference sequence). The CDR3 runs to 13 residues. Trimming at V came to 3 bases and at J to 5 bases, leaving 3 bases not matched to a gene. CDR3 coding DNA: TGTGCCTGGAGGACAGGGGGCCGTTATGGCTACACCTTC. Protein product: CAWRTGGRYGYTF.

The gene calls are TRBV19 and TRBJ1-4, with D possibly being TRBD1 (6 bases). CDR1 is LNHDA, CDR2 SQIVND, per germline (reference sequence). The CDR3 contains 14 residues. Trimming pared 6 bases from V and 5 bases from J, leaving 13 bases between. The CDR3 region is CASSRDNRNEKLFF. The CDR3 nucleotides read TGTGCCAGTAGCCGGGACAACCGAAATGAAAAACTGTTTTTT.

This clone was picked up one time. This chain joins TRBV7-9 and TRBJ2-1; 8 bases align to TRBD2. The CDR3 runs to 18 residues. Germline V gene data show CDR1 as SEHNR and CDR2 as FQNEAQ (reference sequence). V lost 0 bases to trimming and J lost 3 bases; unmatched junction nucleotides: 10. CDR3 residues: CASSLAGPLAAVYNEQFF. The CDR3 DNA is TGTGCCAGCAGCTTAGCGGGTCCACTAGCGGCAGTCTACAATGAGCAGTTCTTC.

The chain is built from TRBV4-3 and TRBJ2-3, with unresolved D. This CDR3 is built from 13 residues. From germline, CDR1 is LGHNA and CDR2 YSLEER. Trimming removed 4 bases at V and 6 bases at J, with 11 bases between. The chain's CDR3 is CASSRTGVDTQYF. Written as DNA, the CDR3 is TGCGCCAGCAGCCGAACTGGAGTTGATACGCAGTATTTT.

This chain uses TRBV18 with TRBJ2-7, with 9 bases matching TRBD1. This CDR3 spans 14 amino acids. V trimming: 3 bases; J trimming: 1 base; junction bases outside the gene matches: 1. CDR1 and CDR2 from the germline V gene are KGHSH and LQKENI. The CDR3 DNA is TGTGCCAGCTCACCGACAGGGGGTTCCTACGAGCAGTACTTC. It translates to CASSPTGGSYEQYF.

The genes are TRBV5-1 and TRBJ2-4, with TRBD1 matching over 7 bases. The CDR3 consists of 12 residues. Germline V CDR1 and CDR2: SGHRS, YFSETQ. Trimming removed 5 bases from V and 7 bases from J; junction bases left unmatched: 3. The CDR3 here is CASSTQGNIQYF. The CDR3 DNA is TGCGCCAGCAGTACACAGGGGAACATTCAGTACTTC.

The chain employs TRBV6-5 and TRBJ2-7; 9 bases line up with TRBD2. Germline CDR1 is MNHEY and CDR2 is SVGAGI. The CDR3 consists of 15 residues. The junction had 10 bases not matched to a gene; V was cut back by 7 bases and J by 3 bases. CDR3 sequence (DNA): TGTGCCAGCACCGACTCCGGGCGGGGGGGCTACGAGCAGTACTTC. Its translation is CASTDSGRGGYEQYF.